The 10 T cell receptor beta chains below were found in one sample sequenced in a study of T cell responses to AZD1222 COVID-19 vaccine. Produced via immunoSEQ multiplex PCR; TCRdb's table is partial and in-frame only. The repertoire consists of 130,000 to 150,000 clones, with approximately 90% occurring once and the leading ten covering roughly 3.1%. The sequenced sample was peripheral blood, obtained on day 0 of AZD1222 vaccination. The source of these receptors is an adult in good health.

The rearrangement uses TRBV5-6 and TRBJ2-5; 10 bases map to TRBD1. CDR3 length equals 12 residues. J gave up 6 bases and V 10 bases, and 6 bases lay outside the gene matches. CDR1 is SGHDT, CDR2 YYEEEE, per germline. CDR3 nucleotides: TGTGCCGTACGACAGGGGGCAAAGACCCAGTACTTC. Its protein product is CAVRQGAKTQYF.

This rearrangement joins TRBV30 to TRBJ2-7, with TRBD2 matching 9 bases. CDR1 is GTSNPN and CDR2 is SVGIG in the germline V gene (reference sequence). V gave up 4 bases and J gave up 3 bases; unmatched junction bases: 10. The CDR3 is made up of 15 amino acids. Here the CDR3 DNA reads TGTGCCTGGATTCCGCGGCTAGCGGGGCGCTACGAGCAGTACTTC. This translates into CAWIPRLAGRYEQYF.

This clone was found a few times. This chain uses TRBV7-6 with TRBJ2-7; perhaps TRBD2 as D (6 bases). The length of the CDR3 is 16 residues. Germline V gene sequence: CDR1 SGHVS, CDR2 FNYEAQ. Between the trimmed V and J ends, which lost 5 bases and 4 bases, there was a span of 21 bases. The CDR3 region has the DNA TGTGCCAGCAGCAACCGCCTGGGGACTGGGTTATACGAGCAGTACTTC. This codes for CASSNRLGTGLYEQYF.

This clone was seen more than once but under ten times. The V call is TRBV6-1, the J call TRBJ2-3; D gene ambiguous. V gave up 1 base and J gave up 1 base, with 3 bases separating them. The CDR3 runs 13 residues. Germline values: CDR1 MNHNS, CDR2 SASEGT. The chain's CDR3 is CASSEGGTDTQYF. CDR3 nucleotide sequence: TGTGCCAGCAGTGAAGGGGGCACAGATACGCAGTATTTT.

The chain couples TRBV7-9 to TRBJ1-6; D is unclear. Germline-derived CDR1 and CDR2 are SEHNR and FQNEAQ (reference sequence). Deletions cut 3 bases from V and 0 bases from J, with 12 bases between. The length of the CDR3 is 17 residues. This CDR3 reads CASSFLPQSSYNSPLHF. The CDR3 DNA follows: TGTGCCAGCAGCTTTCTCCCGCAAAGCTCCTATAATTCACCCCTCCACTTT. The full variable domain, in which reference TRBV7-9 and TRBJ1-6 provide the parts outside the CDR3, is DTGVSQNPRHKITKRGQNVTFRCDPISEHNRLYWYRQTLGQGPEFLTYFQNEAQLEKSRLLSDRFSAERPKGSFSTLEIQRTEQGDSAMYLCASSFLPQSSYNSPLHFGNGTRLTVT.

The V gene is TRBV7-3, the J gene TRBJ2-3; TRBD2 matches at 8 bases. Trimming at V came to 5 bases and at J to 5 bases, leaving 12 bases not matched to a gene. Germline V lookup: CDR1 SGHTA, CDR2 FQGTGA. The CDR3 spans 16 residues. The CDR3, as DNA: TGTGCCAGCAGCCCAACAAGCGGGAGCTCTGGAGATACGCAGTATTTT. Amino acid sequence: CASSPTSGSSGDTQYF.

This rearrangement joins TRBV5-6 to TRBJ1-1; TRBD1 agrees at 8 bases. The CDR3 consists of 15 residues. Trimming cost V 2 bases and J 1 base; bases outside gene matches: 4. Germline loops: CDR1 SGHDT, CDR2 YYEEEE. CDR3 bases: TGTGCCAGCAGCTTCAGAGGGACAGGGAACACTGAAGCTTTCTTT. Its protein is CASSFRGTGNTEAFF.

This clone was seen only once. This chain links TRBV11-3 with TRBJ2-1, with D perhaps TRBD1 (5 bases). V lost 0 bases and J 5 bases, leaving 11 bases between the germline ends. This CDR3 region has 15 residues. CDR1 is SGHNT, CDR2 YENEEA, per germline. CDR3: CASSLEQDFDNEQFF. The CDR3 DNA reads TGTGCCAGCAGCTTAGAACAGGATTTTGACAATGAGCAGTTCTTC.

This sequence joins TRBV13 and TRBJ2-7; 8 nucleotides match TRBD1. V lost 5 bases and J lost 3; bases outside the gene matches: 6. The CDR3 contains 14 residues. Germline V gene lookup returns CDR1 PRHDT and CDR2 FYEKMQ (reference sequence). CDR3 sequence reads: CASSDRGSVYEQYF. The CDR3 nucleotides read TGTGCCAGCAGCGACAGGGGTTCAGTCTACGAGCAGTACTTC.

The J gene is TRBJ1-2, the V gene TRBV2, with D maybe TRBD1 (5 bases). The CDR3 is made up of 14 amino acids. Trimming stripped 6 bases from V and 0 bases from J, with 11 bases between. CDR1 SNHLY and CDR2 FYNNEI come from the germline V gene. CDR3 sequence reads: CASSVGAANYGYTF. As DNA, the CDR3 is TGTGCCAGCAGCGTCGGGGCCGCTAACTATGGCTACACCTTC.